The clone carrying this T cell receptor beta chain was observed a few times. No antigen is known for it. A read error may produce the germline difference seen at one junction end. The data originate from a study of T cell responses to AZD1222 COVID-19 vaccine. General observations from the study: Variant regions that are unmutated are reportedly the target of nearly half of spike-specific TCRs. Repertoires were obtained solely post-peak T cell response. Just a handful of AZD1222 recipients were seropositive at baseline. At 160-218 and 743-854, vaccine-associated CD4 TCRs were dominant, and they spanned spike.

Germline lookup yields CDR1 LGHDT and CDR2 YNNKEL (reference sequence). The CDR3 covers 15 residues. Sequencing was performed with immunoSEQ multiplex PCR; in TCRdb, only in-frame clones are kept and a portion is missing. The data hold more than 95,000 clones, with 90% observed a single time. Sequencing used peripheral blood, obtained on day 0 of MenACWY control vaccination. The TCR originated in an adult in good health. The chain links TRBV3-1 (or the pseudogene TRBV3-2) to TRBJ1-2; D is perhaps TRBD1 (5 bases). Here the CDR3 DNA reads TGTGCCAGCAGCCAGGGTGAAGGGGCCTACACAAGGGTTAACTTC. Its translation: CASSQGEGAYTRVNF.